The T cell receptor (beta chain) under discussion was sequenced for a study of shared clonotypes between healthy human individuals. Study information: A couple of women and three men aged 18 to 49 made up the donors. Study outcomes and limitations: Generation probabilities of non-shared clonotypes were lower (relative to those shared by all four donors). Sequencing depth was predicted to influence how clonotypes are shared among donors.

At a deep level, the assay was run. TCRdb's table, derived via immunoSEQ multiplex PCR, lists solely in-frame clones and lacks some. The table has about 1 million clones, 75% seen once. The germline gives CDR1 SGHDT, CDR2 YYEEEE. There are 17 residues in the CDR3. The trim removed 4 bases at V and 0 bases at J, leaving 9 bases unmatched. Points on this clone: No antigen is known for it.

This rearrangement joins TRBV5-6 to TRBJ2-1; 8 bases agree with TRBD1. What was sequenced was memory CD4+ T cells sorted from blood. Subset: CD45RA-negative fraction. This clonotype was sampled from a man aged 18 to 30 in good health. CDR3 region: CASSRDRGQNSYNEQFF. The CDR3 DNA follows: TGTGCCAGCAGCCGTGACAGGGGCCAAAACTCCTACAATGAGCAGTTCTTC. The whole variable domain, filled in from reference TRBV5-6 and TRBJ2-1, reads DAGVTQSPTHLIKTRGQQVTLRCSPKSGHDTVSWYQQALGQGPQFIFQYYEEEERQRGNFPDRFSGHQFPNYSSELNVNALLLGDSALYLCASSRDRGQNSYNEQFFGPGTRLTVL.